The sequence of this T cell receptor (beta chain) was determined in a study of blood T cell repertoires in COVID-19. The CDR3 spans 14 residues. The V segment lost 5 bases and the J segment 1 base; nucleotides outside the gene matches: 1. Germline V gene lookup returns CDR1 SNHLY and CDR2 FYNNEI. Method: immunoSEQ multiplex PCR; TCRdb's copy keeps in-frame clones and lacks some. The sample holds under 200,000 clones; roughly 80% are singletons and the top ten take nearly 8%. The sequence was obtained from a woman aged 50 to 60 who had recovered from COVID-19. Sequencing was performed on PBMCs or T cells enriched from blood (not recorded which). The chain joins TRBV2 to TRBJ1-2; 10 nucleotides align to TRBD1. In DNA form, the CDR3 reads TGTGCCAGCAGTCGGGACAGGGGTAACTATGGCTACACCTTC. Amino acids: CASSRDRGNYGYTF.